A single sample gave rise to the 9 T cell receptor beta chains below, sequenced in a study of blood T cell repertoires in COVID-19. Data came from immunoSEQ multiplex PCR; TCRdb stores just in-frame clones and leaves some out. The sample includes approximately 100,000 clones, approximately 84% of them seen just once. Specimen: peripheral blood. All receptors derive from a man in his sixties with acute or convalescent COVID-19.

The chain uses TRBV27 and TRBJ2-2, with D possibly matching TRBD2 (5 bases). The germline gives CDR1 MNHEY, CDR2 SMNVEV (reference sequence). Trimming removed 5 bases at V and 7 bases at J, with 26 bases between. This CDR3 spans 18 amino acids. The CDR3 spells CASSVSRRIGGIGGELFF. The CDR3 nucleotides are TGTGCCAGCAGTGTGAGCAGGCGTATAGGAGGAATCGGCGGGGAGCTGTTTTTT.

V is TRBV3-1 (or the pseudogene TRBV3-2) and J is TRBJ2-3, with D possibly TRBD2 on 6 matching bases. Trimming removed 3 bases at V and 6 bases at J, with 13 bases between. This CDR3 is built from 14 residues. Germline CDR1 and CDR2: LGHDT and YNNKEL (reference sequence). The CDR3 bases are TGTGCCAGCAGCCAGGGGACTGGCGTTGATACGCAGTATTTT. This encodes CASSQGTGVDTQYF.

V and J are TRBV7-9 and TRBJ1-2, with 8 bases matching TRBD1. The CDR3 is made up of 14 amino acids. V lost 5 bases to trimming and J lost 6 bases; unmatched junction nucleotides: 8. The germline V gene has CDR1 SEHNR and CDR2 FQNEAQ (reference sequence). The CDR3 here is CASSPRQGKDGYTF. The CDR3 DNA is TGTGCCAGCAGCCCGCGACAGGGGAAAGATGGCTACACCTTC.

This clone turned up a few times. This chain joins TRBV28 and TRBJ1-2; no reliable D call. The CDR3 is 13 residues long. In germline, CDR1 is MDHEN, CDR2 SYDVKM. The V gene lost 8 bases and the J gene lost 6 bases, with 16 bases spanning the gap. CDR3 DNA sequence: TGTGCCAGCTCGACACCGAGCTCGCATGGCTACACCTTC. It codes for CASSTPSSHGYTF.

This chain uses TRBV5-1 with TRBJ2-3; 9 positions match TRBD1. CDR3 size: 14 residues. V trimming: 4 bases; J trimming: 3 bases; junction bases outside the gene matches: 3. Germline CDR1 is SGHRS and CDR2 is YFSETQ. The CDR3 DNA follows: TGCGCCAGCAGCCCAGGACAGGGGACAGATACGCAGTATTTT. Its translation: CASSPGQGTDTQYF.

DNA for the CDR3: TGTGCCAGCAGTAACAGGCGGAAAGAGACCCAGTACTTC. It codes for CASSNRRKETQYF. The chain uses TRBV7-9 and TRBJ2-5, with TRBD1 as a possible D gene (5 bases). With 6 bases removed from V and 3 bases from J, the gap between germline ends came to 11 bases. Germline V gene lookup returns CDR1 SEHNR and CDR2 FQNEAQ (reference sequence). This CDR3 has 13 residues. Full variable domain (remainder filled in from reference TRBV7-9 and TRBJ2-5): DTGVSQNPRHKITKRGQNVTFRCDPISEHNRLYWYRQTLGQGPEFLTYFQNEAQLEKSRLLSDRFSAERPKGSFSTLEIQRTEQGDSAMYLCASSNRRKETQYFGPGTRLLVL.

The table lists this clone with a count of one. This rearrangement joins TRBV18 to TRBJ1-1, with D hard to call. Trimming pared 3 bases from V and 1 base from J, leaving 12 bases between. CDR3 length equals 15 residues. Germline CDR1 and CDR2: KGHSH and LQKENI. The CDR3 sequence is CASSPITGGNTEAFF. The CDR3 DNA reads as TGTGCCAGCTCACCCATAACCGGCGGGAACACTGAAGCTTTCTTT.

J is TRBJ1-1 and V is TRBV7-6; TRBD1 aligns across 7 bases. Trimming cost V 5 bases and J 5 bases; bases outside gene matches: 11. Per germline, CDR1 SGHVS and CDR2 FNYEAQ. CDR3 size: 15 residues. The CDR3 region has the DNA TGTGCCAGCAGCCGAGAGGAGACAGGGTCTACTGAAGCTTTCTTT. Residues: CASSREETGSTEAFF.

The J gene is TRBJ1-6, the V gene TRBV20-1; unclear D gene. The CDR3 length is 12 residues. The V gene's germline CDR1 is DFQATT and CDR2 SNEGSKA (reference sequence). V lost 3 bases and J lost 7, with 7 bases in between. CDR3 sequence reads: CSASSPNSPLHF. CDR3 nucleotides: TGCAGTGCTAGTTCCCCGAATTCACCCCTCCACTTT.